Detailed here is one TCR beta chain. Clones were sequenced by immunoSEQ multiplex PCR, and TCRdb holds only the in-frame ones, with some missing. In the table there are 300,000 to 400,000 clones, approximately 88% of which are singletons. This sample was taken from a study of blood T cell repertoires in COVID-19. The CDR3 has 15 residues. Germline V lookup: CDR1 SGDLS, CDR2 YYNGEE. V was pared by 3 bases and J by 0 bases, with 12 bases between. This receptor was identified in a woman aged 25 to 39 with COVID-19, enrolled during active disease. Sample: peripheral blood. The chain is built from TRBV9 and TRBJ1-2; TRBD1 might be the D (6 bases). The CDR3 DNA reads TGTGCCAGCAGCGCTTGGGGGCCGGCTAACTATGGCTACACCTTC. Translated: CASSAWGPANYGYTF.